This entry lists 28 T cell receptor beta chains sequenced from one sample in a study of shared clonotypes between healthy human individuals. Sequencing was performed with immunoSEQ multiplex PCR; in TCRdb, only in-frame clones are kept and a portion is missing. This sample has some 1,100,000 clones, with about four fifths found just once. Sequenced: memory CD4+ T cells from PBMCs. Noted subset: CD45RA-negative fraction. Receptor source: a man between 18 and 35 years old in good health. Some clones in this sample may be carry-over from other donors' samples.

The chain joins TRBV14 to TRBJ2-2, with D tentatively TRBD1 (5 bases). Germline-derived CDR1 and CDR2 are SGHDN and FVKESK. CDR3 length equals 13 residues. Trimming left V 6 bases short and J 1 base short, with 6 bases between. CDR3 amino acids: CASRQENTGELFF. CDR3 in DNA: TGTGCCAGCAGACAGGAGAACACCGGGGAGCTGTTTTTT.

CDR3 sequence reads: CASSQSGTGVEQYF. DNA of the CDR3: TGCGCCAGCAGCCAGTCCGGGACTGGGGTCGAGCAGTACTTC. The chain joins TRBV4-1 to TRBJ2-7; the D gene is possibly TRBD2 (6 bases). V was cut by 3 bases and J by 6 bases, with 15 bases left in between. Germline values: CDR1 MGHRA, CDR2 YSYEKL. The CDR3 runs 14 residues.

The chain is built from TRBV19 and TRBJ2-1; 9 bases agree with TRBD2. CDR3 length equals 17 residues. Per germline, CDR1 LNHDA and CDR2 SQIVND (reference sequence). With V trimmed by 5 bases and J by 6 bases, 14 bases remained unmatched. The CDR3 DNA reads TGTGCCAGTAGTTCCCTGGGAGCGGGAGGTCCTGGCAATGAGCAGTTCTTC. It yields the protein CASSSLGAGGPGNEQFF.

The chain has TRBV7-9 and TRBJ2-2; no definite D call. Germline-derived CDR1 and CDR2 are SEHNR and FQNEAQ (reference sequence). V lost 2 bases, J lost 6 bases, and 10 bases lay in between. The CDR3 length is 14 residues. CDR3 nucleotides: TGTGCCAGCAGCTTATTTTTTAGGGCCGGGGAGCTGTTTTTT. Residues: CASSLFFRAGELFF.

This rearrangement joins TRBV9 to TRBJ2-1; a possible D gene is TRBD2 (6 bases). V dropped 1 base and J dropped 10 bases, with 18 bases sitting between them. This CDR3 has 15 residues. CDR1 is SGDLS, CDR2 YYNGEE, per germline. The CDR3 reads CASSVSLARSDEQFF. The CDR3 bases are TGTGCCAGCAGCGTATCCCTAGCGCGGAGTGACGAGCAGTTCTTC.

The V and J genes are TRBV9 and TRBJ2-1; 8 bases are a match to TRBD2. The trim removed 0 bases at V and 5 bases at J, leaving 7 bases unmatched. Per the germline V gene, CDR1 is SGDLS and CDR2 is YYNGEE. The CDR3 length is 16 residues. Here the CDR3 DNA reads TGTGCCAGCAGCGTAGGGCTAGCGGGCTACAACAATGAGCAGTTCTTC. This codes for CASSVGLAGYNNEQFF.

By share of the sample, this clone is medium-sized. Other DNA sequences in this specimen translate into the identical CDR3. The J gene is TRBJ2-7, the V gene TRBV4-2, with 7 positions matching TRBD2. Germline V gives CDR1 LGHNA, CDR2 YNFKEQ. The CDR3 is made up of 14 amino acids. The J segment lost 3 bases and the V segment lost 0 bases, leaving 2 bases of the junction unmatched. The CDR3 here is CASSQDSSGYEQYF. The DNA for the CDR3 is TGTGCCAGCAGCCAAGATTCTAGCGGCTACGAGCAGTACTTC.

The V and J genes are TRBV5-1 and TRBJ1-2; D might be TRBD1 (5 bases). The CDR3 runs 15 residues. V lost 0 bases and J 0 bases, leaving 9 bases between the germline ends. From germline, CDR1 is SGHRS and CDR2 YFSETQ. CDR3 region: CASSLEQTANYGYTF. CDR3 nucleotide sequence: TGCGCCAGCAGCTTGGAACAGACAGCTAACTATGGCTACACCTTC.

This clone was counted only a few times. The chain uses TRBV2 and TRBJ2-1; 10 nucleotides match TRBD2. V dropped 7 bases and J dropped 1; count of bases not matched to a gene: 7. Germline CDR1 reads SNHLY; CDR2 reads FYNNEI. The CDR3 totals 16 residues. CDR3 sequence reads: CASMGPSGRSYNEQFF. CDR3 bases: TGTGCCAGCATGGGGCCTAGCGGGAGATCCTACAATGAGCAGTTCTTC.

The sample holds a few counts of this clone. This chain connects TRBV6-6 to TRBJ1-2, with D unresolved. Deletions cut 9 bases from V and 5 bases from J, with 16 bases between. Germline V gene sequence: CDR1 MNHNY, CDR2 SVGAGI (reference sequence). The CDR3 consists of 13 residues. CDR3 nucleotides: TGTGCCAGTAAGCCACCCCTGTTATATGGCTACACCTTC. It encodes CASKPPLLYGYTF.

V and J are TRBV14 and TRBJ2-3; D not resolved. The CDR3 length is 13 residues. Germline V CDR1 and CDR2: SGHDN, FVKESK. Trimming cost V 6 bases and J 0 bases, with 7 bases left between them. CDR3 loop: CASRKFSTDTQYF. CDR3 DNA sequence: TGTGCCAGCAGGAAATTTAGCACAGATACGCAGTATTTT.

The chain employs TRBV30 and TRBJ1-4, with TRBD1 matching 9 bases. This CDR3 comprises 14 residues. The V and J ends lost 4 bases and 8 bases, in that order; junction bases with no gene match: 8. Germline CDR1 GTSNPN, CDR2 SVGIG (reference sequence). CDR3 coding DNA: TGTGCCTGGACCCCGACAGGGGGTGGAGAAAAACTGTTTTTT. It is translated as CAWTPTGGGEKLFF.

V usage is TRBV5-1 and J usage is TRBJ2-1; TRBD2 agrees at 13 bases. Trimming took 3 bases from V and 6 from J; bases not matched to a gene: 3. Germline V CDR1 and CDR2: SGHRS, YFSETQ. The CDR3 length is 15 residues. The CDR3 sequence: CASSSRTSGGNEQFF. For the CDR3, the DNA is TGCGCCAGCAGCTCCCGGACTAGCGGGGGCAATGAGCAGTTCTTC.

This clone was seen many times. The sample has other DNA sequences that encode this CDR3 too. V usage is TRBV7-2 and J usage is TRBJ2-2, with TRBD2 identical over 12 bases. The CDR3 sequence is 16 residues long. The junction had 6 bases not matched to a gene; V was cut back by 5 bases and J by 5 bases. The germline gives CDR1 SGHTA, CDR2 FQGNSA. The CDR3 DNA reads TGTGCCAGCAGCCTAGGACTAGCGGGATTTACCGGGGAGCTGTTTTTT. It translates to CASSLGLAGFTGELFF. Full variable domain (missing parts from reference TRBV7-2 and TRBJ2-2): GAGVSQSPSNKVTEKGKDVELRCDPISGHTALYWYRQSLGQGLEFLIYFQGNSAPDKSGLPSDRFSAERTGGSVSTLTIQRTQQEDSAVYLCASSLGLAGFTGELFFGEGSRLTVL.

The chain combines TRBV2 with TRBJ2-1; the match to TRBD2 covers 9 bases. V was clipped by 3 bases and J by 14 bases; unmatched bases: 14. This CDR3 is built from 15 residues. CDR1 and CDR2 from the germline V gene are SNHLY and FYNNEI. CDR3 nucleotide sequence: TGTGCCAGCAGTGAGGGACTAGCTTCCTTGGGGTTTGAGTTCTTC. Encoded protein: CASSEGLASLGFEFF.

This sequence joins TRBV10-3 and TRBJ1-2, with 9 bases identical to TRBD1. The CDR3 sequence is 13 residues long. V gave up 7 bases and J gave up 6 bases; unmatched junction bases: 6. Germline V gene data show CDR1 as ENHRY and CDR2 as SYGVKD. The CDR3 DNA is TGTGCCATCACCGGGGACAGGGCCCATGGCTACACCTTC. Amino acid sequence: CAITGDRAHGYTF.

The chain couples TRBV4-2 to TRBJ2-3; D might be TRBD2 (6 bases). There are 16 residues in the CDR3. V shed 3 bases and J shed 2 bases, with 15 bases lying between them. CDR1 is LGHNA and CDR2 is YNFKEQ in the germline V gene. CDR3 coding DNA: TGTGCCAGCAGCCATGGGCGGGGAGCCCCCACAGATACGCAGTATTTT. Protein product: CASSHGRGAPTDTQYF.

The chain is built from TRBV19 and TRBJ2-7; D perhaps matches TRBD2 (7 bases). V was clipped by 3 bases and J by 0 bases, with 12 bases between them. This CDR3 is 15 amino acids long. CDR1 and CDR2 (germline): LNHDA, SQIVND (reference sequence). The DNA of the CDR3 is TGTGCCAGTAGTATCAGGGGCGGGAGCTCCTACGAGCAGTACTTC. Its translation is CASSIRGGSSYEQYF.

The CDR3 region has the DNA TGCAGCGCCGCGCGCGGGGGGGCCGGGTACGAGCAGTACTTC. This gives the protein CSAARGGAGYEQYF. The chain is built from TRBV29-1 and TRBJ2-7, with TRBD2 matching 9 bases. This CDR3 is 14 amino acids long. Per germline, CDR1 SQVTM and CDR2 ANQGSEA. V dropped 7 bases and J dropped 4; count of bases not matched to a gene: 11.

The rearrangement joins TRBV7-2 to TRBJ2-2, with a tentative D call TRBD2 (6 bases). This CDR3 spans 13 amino acids. CDR1 is SGHTA and CDR2 is FQGNSA in the germline V gene. Trimming stripped 5 bases from V and 5 bases from J, with 9 bases between. This CDR3 reads CASSRGGTGELFF. CDR3 DNA sequence: TGTGCCAGCAGCCGTGGGGGGACCGGGGAGCTGTTTTTT.

The rearrangement uses TRBV29-1 and TRBJ2-5, with unresolved D. This CDR3 region has 13 residues. Germline V gives CDR1 SQVTM, CDR2 ANQGSEA. V gave up 4 bases and J gave up 4 bases, with 13 bases separating them. The CDR3 DNA reads as TGCAGCGTTGTTGCCGGAAAAGGAGAGACCCAGTACTTC. Its translation: CSVVAGKGETQYF.

This clone was seen only once. Other DNA sequences in this specimen translate into the identical CDR3. The chain carries TRBV30 and TRBJ2-3; unclear D gene. The CDR3 has 11 residues. CDR1 and CDR2 from the germline V gene are GTSNPN and SVGIG (reference sequence). V lost 2 bases to trimming and J lost 5 bases, with 5 bases between them. CDR3 nucleotides: TGTGCCTGGAGTCTGGGAGATACGCAGTATTTT. The encoded protein is CAWSLGDTQYF.

The rearrangement joins TRBV29-1 to TRBJ2-5, with 11 nucleotides matching TRBD2. CDR3 length: 14 amino acids. The germline V gene encodes CDR1 SQVTM and CDR2 ANQGSEA. The J segment lost 1 base and the V segment lost 5 bases, leaving 3 bases of the junction unmatched. This chain's CDR3 is CSVITSGGQETQYF. For the CDR3, the DNA is TGCAGCGTTATCACTAGCGGGGGCCAAGAGACCCAGTACTTC.

CDR3 DNA sequence: TGTGCCAGCAGTTACGCAGGGAGAGGGACTGAAGCTTTCTTT. Amino acid sequence: CASSYAGRGTEAFF. The rearrangement uses TRBV6-6 and TRBJ1-1, with TRBD1 as a possible D gene (5 bases). From germline, CDR1 is MNHNY and CDR2 SVGAGI (reference sequence). The CDR3 spans 14 residues. V lost 2 bases, J lost 5 bases, and 12 bases lay in between.

The rearrangement joins TRBV5-5 to TRBJ1-5; TRBD1 might be the D (5 bases). Trimming cost V 0 bases and J 5 bases, with 12 bases left between them. The CDR3 runs to 15 residues. Germline V CDR1 and CDR2: SGHKS, YYEKEE (reference sequence). CDR3 nucleotide sequence: TGTGCCAGCAGCTTGGGACAGTTCGTGCATCAGCCCCAGCATTTT. It encodes CASSLGQFVHQPQHF.

The V gene is TRBV25-1, the J gene TRBJ1-2; tentative D call: TRBD1 (6 bases). Per germline, CDR1 MGHDK and CDR2 SYGVNS. The CDR3 sequence is 15 residues long. Trimming took 3 bases from V and 6 from J, leaving 17 bases between them. Here the CDR3 DNA reads TGTGCCAGCAGTGACGACCTCAGGGGCTTCGATGGCTACACCTTC. Protein: CASSDDLRGFDGYTF.

The sample holds a few counts of this clone. The chain combines TRBV28 with TRBJ1-3; no clear D. Trimming took off 8 bases at V and 4 bases at J, with 18 bases between the two ends. Germline V gene data show CDR1 as MDHEN and CDR2 as SYDVKM. CDR3 length: 15 amino acids. The CDR3 here is CASRPHRGMGNTIYF. The CDR3 nucleotides read TGTGCCAGCCGGCCCCACAGAGGGATGGGAAACACCATATATTTT. The whole variable domain, filled in from reference TRBV28 and TRBJ1-3, reads DVKVTQSSRYLVKRTGEKVFLECVQDMDHENMFWYRQDPGLGLRLIYFSYDVKMKEKGDIPEGYSVSREKKERFSLILESASTNQTSMYLCASRPHRGMGNTIYFGEGSWLTVV.

The CDR3, as DNA: TGTGCCAGCAGCTCGAGACCTAGCTCTGGAAACACCATATATTTT. Protein sequence: CASSSRPSSGNTIYF. This chain uses TRBV7-2 with TRBJ1-3; D remains unclear. CDR1 SGHTA and CDR2 FQGNSA come from the germline V gene. Trimming pared 4 bases from V and 0 bases from J, leaving 10 bases between. The CDR3 extends over 15 amino acids.